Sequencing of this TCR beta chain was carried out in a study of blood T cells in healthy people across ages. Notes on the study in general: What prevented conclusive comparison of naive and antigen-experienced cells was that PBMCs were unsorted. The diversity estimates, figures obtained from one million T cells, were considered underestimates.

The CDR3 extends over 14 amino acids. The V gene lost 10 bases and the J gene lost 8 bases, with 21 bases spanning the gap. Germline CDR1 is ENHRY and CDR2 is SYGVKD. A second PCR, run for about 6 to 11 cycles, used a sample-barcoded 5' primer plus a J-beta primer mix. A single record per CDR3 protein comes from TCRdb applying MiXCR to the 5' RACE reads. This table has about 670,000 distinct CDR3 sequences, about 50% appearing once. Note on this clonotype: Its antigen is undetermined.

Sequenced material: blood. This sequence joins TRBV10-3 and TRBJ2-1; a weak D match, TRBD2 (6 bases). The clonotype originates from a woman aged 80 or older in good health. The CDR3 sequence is CATSPLEGSDEQFF. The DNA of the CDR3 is TGTGCCACCAGCCCCCTGGAGGGTTCGGATGAGCAGTTCTTC.